Sequencing of this T cell receptor beta chain was carried out in a study of blood T cell repertoires in COVID-19. Background on the study: Acute-phase and convalescent COVID-19 samples originated in the United States, Italy and Spain. The cDNA or gDNA used as material had been derived from T cells, B-cell-depleted T cells, or PBMCs.

This clone was seen more than once but under ten times. Source study methods: Amplified reference gene primers provided the basis for estimating nucleated cell counts. Libraries were prepared by immunoSEQ multiplex PCR; TCRdb keeps only in-frame clonotypes and omits some of them. The V and J calls and clone size are taken from that table; D and trimming were inferred from the DNA. This table holds 70,000 to 85,000 clones, approximately 90% found once. The germline V and J ends were trimmed by 7 bases and 0 bases, with 15 bases remaining between them. The CDR3 totals 15 residues. Germline values: CDR1 LGHDT, CDR2 YNNKEL (reference sequence).

The TCR was taken from a woman in her fifties or sixties with active or convalescent COVID-19. Material: peripheral blood. The rearrangement joins TRBV3-1 (or the pseudogene TRBV3-2) to TRBJ1-2, with D unclear. This CDR3 reads CASTGIKHPNYGYTF. The CDR3 DNA reads TGTGCCAGCACCGGGATAAAACATCCTAACTATGGCTACACCTTC.